This is a list of T cell receptor beta chains from one sample in a study of T cell responses to AZD1222 COVID-19 vaccine. Here immunoSEQ multiplex PCR was the method, and the copy in TCRdb shows in-frame clones only, minus some. The table lists approximately 120,000 clones, around 92% of them singletons, with approximately 4.5% in the top ten. Specimen: peripheral blood, collected on day 0 of AZD1222 vaccination. The source is an adult in good health. Each CDR3 is given with its conserved first and last residue. The order of the fields is CDR3 DNA, CDR3 protein, clone size, J gene, CDR3 length, V gene, D gene. The D gene is left open where the match is weak. The size field is filled for only some rows; it gives once, few, many or a size class.

CDR3 DNA: TGTGCCAGCAGCCAAGATCCTAGGTCCTCTGGGGCCAACGTCCTGACTTTC; CDR3 protein: CASSQDPRSSGANVLTF; clone size: NA; J gene: TRBJ2-6; CDR3 length: 17; V gene: TRBV3-1/TRBV3-2; D gene: NA
CDR3 DNA: TGTGCCAGCAGCCTCAGACTGTCTGGCAATCAGCCCCAGCATTTT; CDR3 protein: CASSLRLSGNQPQHF; clone size: NA; J gene: TRBJ1-5; CDR3 length: 15; V gene: TRBV7-2; D gene: NA
CDR3 DNA: TGTGCCTGGAGTGACAGGGGCACTGAAGCTTTCTTT; CDR3 protein: CAWSDRGTEAFF; clone size: NA; J gene: TRBJ1-1; CDR3 length: 12; V gene: TRBV30; D gene: TRBD1
CDR3 DNA: TGTGCCAGCAGTACAGGACAGGGGGCGAGGGAGACCCAGTACTTC; CDR3 protein: CASSTGQGARETQYF; clone size: NA; J gene: TRBJ2-5; CDR3 length: 15; V gene: TRBV27; D gene: TRBD1
CDR3 DNA: TGTGCCAGCAGCGTATTTGGGGAGGGGAGCACTGAAGCTTTCTTT; CDR3 protein: CASSVFGEGSTEAFF; clone size: NA; J gene: TRBJ1-1; CDR3 length: 15; V gene: TRBV9; D gene: NA
CDR3 DNA: TGCAGCGTTGAAGATCCCGTAAGGGGATCTGGAAACACCATATATTTT; CDR3 protein: CSVEDPVRGSGNTIYF; clone size: NA; J gene: TRBJ1-3; CDR3 length: 16; V gene: TRBV29-1; D gene: NA
CDR3 DNA: TGTGCCAGCAGCTTCCGCTTCGACACTGAAGCTTTCTTT; CDR3 protein: CASSFRFDTEAFF; clone size: NA; J gene: TRBJ1-1; CDR3 length: 13; V gene: TRBV5-8; D gene: NA
CDR3 DNA: TGTGCCAGCAGCTGGGCTATAGCGGGAGGGCCCAACACCGGGGAGCTGTTTTTT; CDR3 protein: CASSWAIAGGPNTGELFF; clone size: NA; J gene: TRBJ2-2; CDR3 length: 18; V gene: TRBV7-2; D gene: TRBD2
CDR3 DNA: TGTGCCAGCATGGGCCCCGGGACAGGACACTACGAGCAGTACTTC; CDR3 protein: CASMGPGTGHYEQYF; clone size: NA; J gene: TRBJ2-7; CDR3 length: 15; V gene: TRBV28; D gene: TRBD1
CDR3 DNA: TGTGCCAGCAGCCTCCCCGGGACAGGGCTCTACGAGCAGTACTTC; CDR3 protein: CASSLPGTGLYEQYF; clone size: NA; J gene: TRBJ2-7; CDR3 length: 15; V gene: TRBV5-7; D gene: TRBD1
CDR3 DNA: TGTGCCTGGACCATTTTAGCGGGGACGCAGTATTTT; CDR3 protein: CAWTILAGTQYF; clone size: NA; J gene: TRBJ2-3; CDR3 length: 12; V gene: TRBV30; D gene: TRBD2
CDR3 DNA: TGCGCCAGCAGCCAAAGAACAGGGGGTCGTGGAAACACCATATATTTT; CDR3 protein: CASSQRTGGRGNTIYF; clone size: NA; J gene: TRBJ1-3; CDR3 length: 16; V gene: TRBV4-3; D gene: TRBD1
CDR3 DNA: TGTGCCAGCTCACCTCCGAGCAGGGGAGACTACGAGCAGTACTTC; CDR3 protein: CASSPPSRGDYEQYF; clone size: few; J gene: TRBJ2-7; CDR3 length: 15; V gene: TRBV18; D gene: NA
CDR3 DNA: TGTGCCAGCAGTCAACAGGGCCAGGGTGGCTACACCTTC; CDR3 protein: CASSQQGQGGYTF; clone size: NA; J gene: TRBJ1-2; CDR3 length: 13; V gene: TRBV11-2; D gene: NA
CDR3 DNA: TGTGCCAGGGGACTAGCAAGTCAAGAGACCCAGTACTTC; CDR3 protein: CARGLASQETQYF; clone size: NA; J gene: TRBJ2-5; CDR3 length: 13; V gene: TRBV5-8; D gene: TRBD2
CDR3 DNA: TGTGCCGCGATAAAGGAAGGGCAGGGAGCTAATGAAAAACTGTTTTTT; CDR3 protein: CAAIKEGQGANEKLFF; clone size: few; J gene: TRBJ1-4; CDR3 length: 16; V gene: TRBV2; D gene: NA
CDR3 DNA: TGTGCCACCATGCGACAGGGGTACAATGAGCAGTTCTTC; CDR3 protein: CATMRQGYNEQFF; clone size: once; J gene: TRBJ2-1; CDR3 length: 13; V gene: TRBV24-1; D gene: TRBD1
CDR3 DNA: TGTGCCAGCAGCGTAGCGGGGGACACTGAAGCTTTCTTT; CDR3 protein: CASSVAGDTEAFF; clone size: once; J gene: TRBJ1-1; CDR3 length: 13; V gene: TRBV9; D gene: NA
CDR3 DNA: TGCAGCGTTGAGCGGACAGGAGCGAACACTGAAGCTTTCTTT; CDR3 protein: CSVERTGANTEAFF; clone size: NA; J gene: TRBJ1-1; CDR3 length: 14; V gene: TRBV29-1; D gene: TRBD1
CDR3 DNA: TGTGCCAGCGCCTCCGGGACATTTGGGGAGACCCAGTACTTC; CDR3 protein: CASASGTFGETQYF; clone size: NA; J gene: TRBJ2-5; CDR3 length: 14; V gene: TRBV2; D gene: NA
CDR3 DNA: TGTGCCAGCAGCCCCGACAGGGGGAACTATGGCTACACCTTC; CDR3 protein: CASSPDRGNYGYTF; clone size: NA; J gene: TRBJ1-2; CDR3 length: 14; V gene: TRBV4-2; D gene: TRBD1
CDR3 DNA: TGTGCCTGGGCTGGAATAGCGGGAGGGCCTGGGCGTGAGCAGTTCTTC; CDR3 protein: CAWAGIAGGPGREQFF; clone size: NA; J gene: TRBJ2-1; CDR3 length: 16; V gene: TRBV30; D gene: TRBD2
CDR3 DNA: TGTGCCTGGATGTCCACATATAATTCACCCCTCCACTTT; CDR3 protein: CAWMSTYNSPLHF; clone size: NA; J gene: TRBJ1-6; CDR3 length: 13; V gene: TRBV30; D gene: NA
CDR3 DNA: TGTGCCAGCAGTTTTATTGACGGTGAGCAGTTCTTC; CDR3 protein: CASSFIDGEQFF; clone size: NA; J gene: TRBJ2-1; CDR3 length: 12; V gene: TRBV12-3/TRBV12-4; D gene: NA
CDR3 DNA: TGTGCCAGCAGTTTAGAGGGTAGGCCGGGCTATGGCTACACCTTC; CDR3 protein: CASSLEGRPGYGYTF; clone size: NA; J gene: TRBJ1-2; CDR3 length: 15; V gene: TRBV28; D gene: NA
CDR3 DNA: TGTGCCAGCAGCCCCCAATCTAGCAATCAGCCCCAGCATTTT; CDR3 protein: CASSPQSSNQPQHF; clone size: NA; J gene: TRBJ1-5; CDR3 length: 14; V gene: TRBV9; D gene: NA
CDR3 DNA: TGCGCCAGCAGTGAAGGCAGGGGCTATCAGCCCCAGCATTTT; CDR3 protein: CASSEGRGYQPQHF; clone size: NA; J gene: TRBJ1-5; CDR3 length: 14; V gene: TRBV10-2; D gene: NA
CDR3 DNA: TGTGCCATCAGCGTCCGTCCAGGAACGAACACTGAAGCTTTCTTT; CDR3 protein: CAISVRPGTNTEAFF; clone size: NA; J gene: TRBJ1-1; CDR3 length: 15; V gene: TRBV10-3; D gene: NA
CDR3 DNA: TGTGCCAGCAGTCCCTACCCCGGGGGCGCTGGAAACACCATATATTTT; CDR3 protein: CASSPYPGGAGNTIYF; clone size: NA; J gene: TRBJ1-3; CDR3 length: 16; V gene: TRBV28; D gene: NA
CDR3 DNA: TGTGCCAGCAGCTACTGGGGGAAAAATCAGCCCCAGCATTTT; CDR3 protein: CASSYWGKNQPQHF; clone size: NA; J gene: TRBJ1-5; CDR3 length: 14; V gene: TRBV27; D gene: NA
CDR3 DNA: TGTGCCAGCAGCCAAGGGCAGGGTGGCTACACCTTC; CDR3 protein: CASSQGQGGYTF; clone size: NA; J gene: TRBJ1-2; CDR3 length: 12; V gene: TRBV3-1/TRBV3-2; D gene: NA
CDR3 DNA: TGTGCCAGCAGCACCTGGACAGGAGAGAATCAGCCCCAGCATTTT; CDR3 protein: CASSTWTGENQPQHF; clone size: few; J gene: TRBJ1-5; CDR3 length: 15; V gene: TRBV28; D gene: TRBD1
CDR3 DNA: TGTGGAGCTAACTCCGGACAGGGGGACTTCTACGAGCAGTACTTC; CDR3 protein: CGANSGQGDFYEQYF; clone size: NA; J gene: TRBJ2-7; CDR3 length: 15; V gene: TRBV30; D gene: TRBD1
CDR3 DNA: TGCAGCGTTCCGTTCGATGAAAAACTGTTTTTT; CDR3 protein: CSVPFDEKLFF; clone size: NA; J gene: TRBJ1-4; CDR3 length: 11; V gene: TRBV29-1; D gene: NA
CDR3 DNA: TGTGCCAGCAGTCCCTTGGGGGGGTATGGCTACACCTTC; CDR3 protein: CASSPLGGYGYTF; clone size: NA; J gene: TRBJ1-2; CDR3 length: 13; V gene: TRBV28; D gene: NA